The entry below gives a single T cell receptor beta chain sequence along with its context. The source of the sample is a study of T cell responses to AZD1222 COVID-19 vaccine. Sequencing used immunoSEQ multiplex PCR; TCRdb keeps in-frame clones, though not all of them. Of approximately 200,000 clones in the sample, roughly nine tenths were seen once. This CDR3 comprises 15 residues. The germline V gene has CDR1 SGHNT and CDR2 YYREEE (reference sequence). V trimming: 7 bases; J trimming: 4 bases; junction bases outside the gene matches: 8. The material sequenced was peripheral blood, taken 28 days after the second AZD1222 dose. V gene TRBV5-4 combines with J gene TRBJ2-1, with 10 bases that match TRBD2. The sequence came from an adult who received the AZD1222 COVID-19 vaccine. CDR3 protein: CASGKGAGGYNEQFF. The DNA of the CDR3 is TGTGCCAGCGGGAAGGGAGCGGGAGGGTACAATGAGCAGTTCTTC. The full variable domain, its missing parts supplied by reference TRBV5-4 and TRBJ2-1, is ETGVTQSPTHLIKTRGQQVTLRCSSQSGHNTVSWYQQALGQGPQFIFQYYREEENGRGNFPPRFSGLQFPNYSSELNVNALELDDSALYLCASGKGAGGYNEQFFGPGTRLTVL.